The clone carrying this TCR beta chain was counted a few times. The data originate from a study of blood T cell repertoires in COVID-19. The overall study: The cDNA or gDNA used as material had been derived from T cells, B-cell-depleted T cells, or PBMCs.

The protocol was immunoSEQ multiplex PCR, while the TCRdb copy is restricted to in-frame clones and leaves out a portion. The table records 110,000 or so clones, around 85% of them present only once. CDR1 is SNHLY and CDR2 is FYNNEI in the germline V gene. Trimming took 7 bases from V and 4 from J, leaving 17 bases between them. This CDR3 has 14 amino acids. This clonotype was obtained from a woman in her fifties or sixties with COVID-19, enrolled during active disease. The sample taken for sequencing was peripheral blood. J is TRBJ2-7 and V is TRBV2; D might be TRBD2 (6 bases). The CDR3 region is CASKGLGGVYEQYF. The CDR3 DNA sequence: TGTGCCAGCAAGGGATTGGGGGGTGTTTACGAGCAGTACTTC.